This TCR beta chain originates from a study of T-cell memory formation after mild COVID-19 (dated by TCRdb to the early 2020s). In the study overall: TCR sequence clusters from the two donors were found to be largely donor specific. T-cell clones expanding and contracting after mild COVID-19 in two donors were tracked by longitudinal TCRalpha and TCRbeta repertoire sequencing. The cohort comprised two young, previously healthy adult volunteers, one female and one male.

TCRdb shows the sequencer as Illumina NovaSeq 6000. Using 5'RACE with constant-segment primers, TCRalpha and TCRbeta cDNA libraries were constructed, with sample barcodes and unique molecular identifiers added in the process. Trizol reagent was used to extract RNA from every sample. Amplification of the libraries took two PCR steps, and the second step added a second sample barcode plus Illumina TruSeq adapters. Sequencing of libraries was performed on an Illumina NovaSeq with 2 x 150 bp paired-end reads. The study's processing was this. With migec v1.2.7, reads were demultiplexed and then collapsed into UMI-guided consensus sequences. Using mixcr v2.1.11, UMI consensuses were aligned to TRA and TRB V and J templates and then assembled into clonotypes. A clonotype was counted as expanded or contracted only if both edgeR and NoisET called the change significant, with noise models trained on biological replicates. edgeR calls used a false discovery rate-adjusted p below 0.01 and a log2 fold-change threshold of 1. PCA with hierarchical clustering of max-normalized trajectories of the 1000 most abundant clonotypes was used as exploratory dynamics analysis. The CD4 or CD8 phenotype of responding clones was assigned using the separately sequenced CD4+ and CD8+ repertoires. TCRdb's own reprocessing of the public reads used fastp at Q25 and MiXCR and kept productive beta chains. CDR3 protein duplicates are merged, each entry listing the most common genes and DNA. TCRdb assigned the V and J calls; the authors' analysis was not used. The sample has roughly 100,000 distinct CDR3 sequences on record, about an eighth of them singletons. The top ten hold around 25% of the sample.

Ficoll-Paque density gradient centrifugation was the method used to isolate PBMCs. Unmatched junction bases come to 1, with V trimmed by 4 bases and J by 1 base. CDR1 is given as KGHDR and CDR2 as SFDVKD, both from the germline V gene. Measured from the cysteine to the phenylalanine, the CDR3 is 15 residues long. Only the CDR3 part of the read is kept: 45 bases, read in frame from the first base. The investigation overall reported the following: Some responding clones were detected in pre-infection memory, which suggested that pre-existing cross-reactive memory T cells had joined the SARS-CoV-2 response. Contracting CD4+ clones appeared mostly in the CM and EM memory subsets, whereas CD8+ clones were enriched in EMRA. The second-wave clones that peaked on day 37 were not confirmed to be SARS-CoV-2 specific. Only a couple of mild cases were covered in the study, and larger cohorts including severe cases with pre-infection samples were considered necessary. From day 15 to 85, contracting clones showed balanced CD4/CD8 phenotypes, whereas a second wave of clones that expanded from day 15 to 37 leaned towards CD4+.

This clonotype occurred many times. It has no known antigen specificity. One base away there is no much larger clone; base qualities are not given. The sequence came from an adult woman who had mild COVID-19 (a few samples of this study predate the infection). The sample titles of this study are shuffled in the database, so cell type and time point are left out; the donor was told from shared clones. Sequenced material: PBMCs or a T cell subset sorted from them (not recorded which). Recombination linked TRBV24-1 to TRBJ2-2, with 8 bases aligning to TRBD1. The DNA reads TGTGCCACCAGTGAAGGGACAGGGAACACCGGGGAGCTGTTTTTT. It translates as CATSEGTGNTGELFF.